Following are 5 T cell receptor beta chains from one sample sequenced in a study of cytomegalovirus exposure and HLA in healthy donors. The PCR used 60 Vbeta and 13 Jbeta primers. Measured with immunoSEQ multiplex PCR; TCRdb has only the in-frame clones, and not every one. This sample carries some 150,000 clones, 80% to 90% of them seen once, and the ten largest clones take about 0.77%. The sequencing input was PBMCs. The receptors were gathered from a woman under 30 in good health and CMV-seronegative.

The chain links TRBV9 to TRBJ2-5; possibly TRBD1 for D (6 bases). CDR3 length equals 14 residues. The V and J ends lost 0 bases and 1 base respectively, with 7 bases between them. Germline V gene lookup returns CDR1 SGDLS and CDR2 YYNGEE. Here the CDR3 reads CASSVGGGQETQYF. The DNA of the CDR3 is TGTGCCAGCAGCGTAGGAGGGGGCCAAGAGACCCAGTACTTC.

The chain has TRBV28 and TRBJ2-7; 8 bases map to TRBD1. The CDR3 runs to 15 residues. Trimming at V came to 5 bases and at J to 3 bases, leaving 9 bases not matched to a gene. Germline lookup yields CDR1 MDHEN and CDR2 SYDVKM. CDR3 sequence reads: CASSPDGQGRYEQYF. Here the CDR3 DNA reads TGTGCCAGCAGTCCCGACGGACAGGGACGCTACGAGCAGTACTTC. Full variable domain (missing parts from reference TRBV28 and TRBJ2-7): DVKVTQSSRYLVKRTGEKVFLECVQDMDHENMFWYRQDPGLGLRLIYFSYDVKMKEKGDIPEGYSVSREKKERFSLILESASTNQTSMYLCASSPDGQGRYEQYFGPGTRLTVT.

This chain uses TRBV11-3 with TRBJ1-2; D not certain. The CDR3 covers 13 residues. The V gene lost 5 bases and the J gene lost 8 bases, with 15 bases spanning the gap. The germline V gene encodes CDR1 SGHNT and CDR2 YENEEA. The CDR3 region is CASSLNQVGGYTF. CDR3 nucleotides: TGTGCCAGCAGCCTTAATCAGGTCGGCGGCTACACCTTC.

This rearrangement joins TRBV14 to TRBJ2-7, with a possible D match to TRBD2 (6 bases). Germline CDR1 reads SGHDN; CDR2 reads FVKESK. The CDR3 loop spans 15 amino acids. V was cut by 5 bases and J by 0 bases, with 14 bases left in between. The CDR3 here is CASSSRAGSSYEQYF. DNA for the CDR3: TGTGCCAGCAGCAGCCGGGCGGGAAGCTCCTACGAGCAGTACTTC.

The chain is built from TRBV2 and TRBJ2-1; 12 nucleotides line up with TRBD2. CDR1 is SNHLY, CDR2 FYNNEI, per germline. The CDR3 spans 14 residues. V was clipped by 3 bases and J by 8 bases; unmatched bases: 2. The CDR3 DNA sequence: TGTGCCAGCAGTGAGCTAGCGGGAGGGCATGAGCAGTTCTTC. This translates into CASSELAGGHEQFF.